This T cell receptor (beta chain) comes out of a study of T cells in Graves' hyperthyroidism and ophthalmopathy. It was RNA transcripts that yielded the amplified TCR beta CDR3 regions. First-round RT-PCR with HTBI primers amplified the TCR CDR3 region. In TCRdb, the multiplex PCR reads were re-called with MiXCR into one record per CDR3 protein. The sample shows fewer than 600,000 distinct CDR3 sequences, 14% of them seen only once. Sequenced input: blood. This TCR derives from a woman aged 40-49 years with Graves' hyperthyroidism.

The CDR3 nucleotides read TGCAGCGTGGCATGGGGACAGGGGGCGTATAATGAGCAGTTCTTC. Its protein is CSVAWGQGAYNEQFF. The chain employs TRBV29-1 and TRBJ2-1; 12 bases fit TRBD1. There are 15 residues in the CDR3. Trimming cost V 6 bases and J 7 bases; bases outside gene matches: 10. Germline-derived CDR1 and CDR2 are SQVTM and ANQGSEA.